The 10 T cell receptor beta chains in this list originate from one sample, sequenced in a study of CD8+CD57+ T cells in acquired aplastic anemia. Genomic DNA templated the TCR beta VDJ and CDR3 profiling. TCRdb fed the reads into MiXCR, producing one record per CDR3 protein. The sample consists of some 150,000 distinct CDR3 sequences, over 70% of them appearing once. All sequencing subjects had displayed CD8+CD57+ cell expansion on flow cytometry. The sample consisted of sorted CD4+, CD8+, or CD8+CD57+ T cells (not recorded which) from PBMCs. These TCRs come from a human donor with aplastic anemia.

The chain joins TRBV15 to TRBJ2-1; D is unclear. Trimming stripped 4 bases from V and 4 bases from J, with 14 bases between. This CDR3 has 15 residues. Germline CDR1 reads LNHNV; CDR2 reads YYDKDF (reference sequence). CDR3 region: CATSKAGPIYNEQFF. The CDR3 DNA follows: TGTGCCACCAGCAAGGCAGGACCCATTTACAATGAGCAGTTCTTC.

To note about this clonotype: It may be a read error: a sequence one base away is much more abundant. J is TRBJ2-1 and V is TRBV2; possibly TRBD2 for D (5 bases). This CDR3 spans 15 amino acids. Germline V CDR1 and CDR2: SNHLY, FYNNEI. The ends were cut back, 4 bases at V and 6 bases at J, with 16 bases in the middle. Here the CDR3 reads CASSGTSVFFNEQFF. The CDR3 nucleotides are TGTGCCAGCAGTGGAACTAGTGTGTTCTTCAATGAGCAGTTCTTC.

This chain links TRBV7-3 with TRBJ1-3; D not certain. The V gene lost 5 bases and the J gene lost 4 bases, with 9 bases spanning the gap. In germline, CDR1 is SGHTA, CDR2 FQGTGA. This CDR3 has 13 amino acids. The CDR3 spells CASSPDFGNTIYF. In DNA, the CDR3 is TGTGCCAGCAGCCCAGATTTCGGAAACACCATATATTTT. The full variable domain, its missing parts supplied by reference TRBV7-3 and TRBJ1-3, is GAGVSQTPSNKVTEKGKYVELRCDPISGHTALYWYRQSLGQGPEFLIYFQGTGAADDSGLPNDRFFAVRPEGSVSTLKIQRTERGDSAVYLCASSPDFGNTIYFGEGSWLTVV.

This clonotype came up a few times. V and J are TRBV2 and TRBJ2-1; TRBD2 matches 12 bases. After removal of 6 bases from V and 7 bases from J, the junction contained 7 bases not matched to a gene. Germline V gene data show CDR1 as SNHLY and CDR2 as FYNNEI. There are 15 residues in the CDR3. The CDR3: CASSRTSGVGNEQFF. The CDR3 DNA follows: TGTGCCAGCAGCAGGACTAGCGGGGTTGGGAATGAGCAGTTCTTC.

The chain combines TRBV7-6 with TRBJ2-7; 9 bases match TRBD1. Per germline, CDR1 SGHVS and CDR2 FNYEAQ. The CDR3 is 15 amino acids. The trim removed 7 bases at V and 1 base at J, leaving 8 bases unmatched. The CDR3 sequence is CASTPGQGGSYEQYF. In DNA, the CDR3 is TGTGCCAGCACCCCGGGACAGGGCGGATCCTACGAGCAGTACTTC.

J is TRBJ2-7 and V is TRBV5-4; the D gene is possibly TRBD2 (6 bases). This CDR3 is built from 14 residues. Trimming shortened V by 3 bases and J by 2 bases, and 12 bases separated the two germline ends. Germline V CDR1 and CDR2: SGHNT, YYREEE (reference sequence). CDR3 nucleotides: TGTGCCAGCAGCTCGGTGACTAGTCCCTACGAGCAGTACTTC. It encodes CASSSVTSPYEQYF.

The rearrangement links TRBV2 to TRBJ1-6; TRBD1 is a possible D gene (5 bases). From germline, CDR1 is SNHLY and CDR2 FYNNEI. CDR3 size: 15 residues. V was trimmed by 4 bases and J by 7 bases, leaving 14 bases between them. CDR3 nucleotides: TGTGCCAGCAGTGGGGGGGGTTTCGCCAATTCACCCCTCCACTTT. Its protein is CASSGGGFANSPLHF.

The chain uses TRBV7-9 and TRBJ2-7; 8 positions match TRBD2. The V gene end was trimmed by 2 bases and the J gene end by 5 bases; junction bases not matched to a gene: 2. CDR3 length: 13 residues. CDR1 is SEHNR, CDR2 FQNEAQ, per germline (reference sequence). This CDR3 is CASSLSGGNEQYF. For the CDR3, the DNA is TGTGCCAGCAGCTTAAGCGGGGGAAACGAGCAGTACTTC.

In its sample, this clonotype was seen a few times. V usage is TRBV11-2 and J usage is TRBJ1-5; D gene unclear. Germline V lookup: CDR1 SGHAT, CDR2 FQNNGV. This CDR3 is 13 amino acids long. The germline V and J ends were trimmed by 0 bases and 11 bases, with 11 bases remaining between them. In DNA, the CDR3 is TGTGCCAGCAGCTTAGAAACGAGCGCGTCCCAGCATTTT. This codes for CASSLETSASQHF.

The J gene is TRBJ1-5, the V gene TRBV10-2, with D tentatively TRBD1 (6 bases). The CDR3 contains 13 residues. Deletions cut 6 bases from V and 1 base from J, with 7 bases between. CDR1 is WSHSY and CDR2 is SAAADI in the germline V gene. The CDR3 loop is CASSQGSNQPQHF. The CDR3 DNA reads as TGCGCCAGCAGCCAGGGGAGCAATCAGCCCCAGCATTTT.